The present T cell receptor (beta chain) was sequenced within a study of cytotoxic CD8 clonotypes in ibrutinib-treated CLL. The wider study: Samples had a mean of 255,043 productive templates and 94,082 productive rearrangements. Study-wide results and caveats: Before falling back toward baseline at progression, clonality had risen at the time of ibrutinib response. Among the clonotypes, public ones were uncommon and contracted or held stable on treatment.

About 2 micrograms of genomic DNA, which was extracted from cryopreserved PBMCs, served as the material used for the TCR beta libraries. Comments on this clone: The antigen is undetermined. Relative to the germline gene, one junction end is altered; a read error may explain this.

Sequencing used immunoSEQ multiplex PCR; TCRdb keeps in-frame clones, though not all of them. Found here are 15,000 to 20,000 clones, over 75% of them singletons; the top ten hold about 5.8%. Per the germline V gene, CDR1 is DFQATT and CDR2 is SNEGSKA (reference sequence). The CDR3 has 11 residues. The sequence derives from a human donor with chronic lymphocytic leukemia. V usage is TRBV20-1 and J usage is TRBJ2-5; 8 nucleotides match TRBD1. Here the sequenced sample was PBMCs, taken before ibrutinib treatment. The CDR3 spells CTGQVEETQYF. DNA of the CDR3: TGTACGGGACAGGTAGAAGAGACCCAGTACTTC.